This TCR beta chain was sequenced in a study of blood T cell repertoires in COVID-19. Study summary: Samples of COVID-19 (acute and convalescent) were obtained from the United States, Italy and Spain. The analysed material was cDNA or gDNA that came from T cells, B-cell-depleted T cells, or PBMCs.

In the authors' workflow: Reference gene primer amplification in the assay estimated nucleated cell counts. TCRdb's table, derived via immunoSEQ multiplex PCR, lists solely in-frame clones and lacks some. D and trimming come from the DNA, and the V and J calls and clone size come from that table. The table records about 16,000 clones, roughly nine tenths of them present only once. Unmatched junction bases numbered 0, after V lost 1 base and J lost 3 bases. Germline loops: CDR1 SGHRS, CDR2 YFSETQ. There are 13 residues in the CDR3. V is TRBV5-1 and J is TRBJ1-2; 7 bases match TRBD1. The receptor was derived from a man older than 75 with acute or convalescent COVID-19. Sequencing input: peripheral blood. The CDR3 region has the DNA TGCGCCAGCAGCTTGACAGGGGACTATGGCTACACCTTC. This gives the protein CASSLTGDYGYTF.